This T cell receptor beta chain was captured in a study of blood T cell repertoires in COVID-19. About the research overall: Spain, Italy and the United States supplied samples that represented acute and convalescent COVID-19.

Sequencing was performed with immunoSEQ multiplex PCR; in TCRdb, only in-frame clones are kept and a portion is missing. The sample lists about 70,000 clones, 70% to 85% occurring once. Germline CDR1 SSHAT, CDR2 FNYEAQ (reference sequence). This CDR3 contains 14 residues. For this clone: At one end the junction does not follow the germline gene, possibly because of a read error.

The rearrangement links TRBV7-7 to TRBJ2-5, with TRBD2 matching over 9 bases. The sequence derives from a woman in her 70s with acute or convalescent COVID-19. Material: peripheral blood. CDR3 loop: CASSIAGEVKTQYF. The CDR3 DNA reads TGTGCTAGCAGCATAGCGGGAGAAGTTAAGACCCAGTACTTC.